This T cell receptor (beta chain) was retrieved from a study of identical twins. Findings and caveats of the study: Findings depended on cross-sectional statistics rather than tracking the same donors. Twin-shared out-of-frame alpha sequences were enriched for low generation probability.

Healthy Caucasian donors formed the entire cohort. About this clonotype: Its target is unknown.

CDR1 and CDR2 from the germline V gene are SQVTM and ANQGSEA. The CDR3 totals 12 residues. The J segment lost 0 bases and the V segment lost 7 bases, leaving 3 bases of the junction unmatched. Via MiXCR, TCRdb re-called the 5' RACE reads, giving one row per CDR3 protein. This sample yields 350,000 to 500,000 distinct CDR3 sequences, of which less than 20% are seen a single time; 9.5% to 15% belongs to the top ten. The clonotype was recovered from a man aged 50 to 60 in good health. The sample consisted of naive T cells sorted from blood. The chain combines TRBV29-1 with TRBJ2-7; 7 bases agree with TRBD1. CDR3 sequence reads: CSAEGASYEQYF. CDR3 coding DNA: TGCAGCGCCGAGGGGGCCTCCTACGAGCAGTACTTC.